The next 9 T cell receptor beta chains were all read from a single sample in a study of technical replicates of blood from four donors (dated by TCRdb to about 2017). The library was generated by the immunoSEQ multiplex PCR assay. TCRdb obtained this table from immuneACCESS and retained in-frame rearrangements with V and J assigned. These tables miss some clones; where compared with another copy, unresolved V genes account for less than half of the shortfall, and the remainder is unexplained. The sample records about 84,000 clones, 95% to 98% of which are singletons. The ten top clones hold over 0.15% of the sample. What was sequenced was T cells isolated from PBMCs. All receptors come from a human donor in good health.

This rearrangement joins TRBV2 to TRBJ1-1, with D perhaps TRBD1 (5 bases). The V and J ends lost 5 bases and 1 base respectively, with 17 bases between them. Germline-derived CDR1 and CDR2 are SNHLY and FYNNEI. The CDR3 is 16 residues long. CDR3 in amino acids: CASSHILQRGNTEAFF. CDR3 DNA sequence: TGTGCCAGCAGTCATATTCTCCAAAGGGGGAACACTGAAGCTTTCTTT.

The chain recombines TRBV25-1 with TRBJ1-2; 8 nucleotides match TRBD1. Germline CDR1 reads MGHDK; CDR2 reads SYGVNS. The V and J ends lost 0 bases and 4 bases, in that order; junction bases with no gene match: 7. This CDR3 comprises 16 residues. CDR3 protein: CASSEYKVDRGYGYTF. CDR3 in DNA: TGTGCCAGCAGTGAATATAAAGTCGACAGGGGCTATGGCTACACCTTC.

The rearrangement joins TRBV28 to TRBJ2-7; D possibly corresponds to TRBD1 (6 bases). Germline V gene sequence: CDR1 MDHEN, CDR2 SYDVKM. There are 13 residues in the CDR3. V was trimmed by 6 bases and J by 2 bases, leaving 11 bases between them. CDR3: CASRDRSTYEQYF. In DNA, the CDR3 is TGTGCCAGCAGAGACAGGAGCACCTACGAGCAGTACTTC.

CDR3 coding DNA: TGTGCCAGCGCCCTTACTGACAACTCGAACACCGGGGAGCTGTTTTTT. It yields the protein CASALTDNSNTGELFF. This chain joins TRBV9 and TRBJ2-2; no clear D. This CDR3 spans 16 amino acids. Trimming removed 7 bases from V and 0 bases from J, with 16 bases in between. Germline-derived CDR1 and CDR2 are SGDLS and YYNGEE.

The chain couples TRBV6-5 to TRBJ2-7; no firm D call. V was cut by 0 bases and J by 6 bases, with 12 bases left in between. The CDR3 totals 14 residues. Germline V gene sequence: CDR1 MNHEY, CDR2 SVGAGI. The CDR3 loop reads CASSYSTRFGEQYF. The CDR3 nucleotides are TGTGCCAGCAGTTACTCGACAAGATTCGGCGAGCAGTACTTC.

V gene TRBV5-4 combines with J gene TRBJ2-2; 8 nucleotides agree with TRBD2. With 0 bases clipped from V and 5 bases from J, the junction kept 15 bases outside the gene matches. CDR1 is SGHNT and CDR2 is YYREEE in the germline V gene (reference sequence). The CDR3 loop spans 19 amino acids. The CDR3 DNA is TGTGCCAGCAGCTTGGCACGGGAGGGCCTTCCGCGAAGGACCGGGGAGCTGTTTTTT. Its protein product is CASSLAREGLPRRTGELFF. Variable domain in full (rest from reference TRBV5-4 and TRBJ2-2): ETGVTQSPTHLIKTRGQQVTLRCSSQSGHNTVSWYQQALGQGPQFIFQYYREEENGRGNFPPRFSGLQFPNYSSELNVNALELDDSALYLCASSLAREGLPRRTGELFFGEGSRLTVL.

For the CDR3, the DNA is TGTGCCAGCAGTAGGGGGAGACTCACCGGGGAGCTGTTTTTT. The encoded protein is CASSRGRLTGELFF. The chain links TRBV6-5 to TRBJ2-2; maybe TRBD1 (6 bases). Trimming shortened V by 5 bases and J by 4 bases, and 11 bases separated the two germline ends. Germline lookup yields CDR1 MNHEY and CDR2 SVGAGI. The CDR3 consists of 14 residues.

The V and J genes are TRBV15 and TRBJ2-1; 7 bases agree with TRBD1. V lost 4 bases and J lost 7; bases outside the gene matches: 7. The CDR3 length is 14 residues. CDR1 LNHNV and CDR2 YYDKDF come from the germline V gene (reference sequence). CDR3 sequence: CATSKIVQGNEQFF. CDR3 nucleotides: TGTGCCACCAGCAAAATCGTACAGGGGAATGAGCAGTTCTTC.

CDR3 nucleotide sequence: TGTGCCAGCAGCCCAGGGTCCTACAATGAGCAGTTCTTC. Protein: CASSPGSYNEQFF. The J gene is TRBJ2-1, the V gene TRBV6-5; the D gene is possibly TRBD1 (5 bases). The V end was cut by 6 bases, the J end by 1 base, with 7 bases between. Germline loops: CDR1 MNHEY, CDR2 SVGAGI. The CDR3 covers 13 residues.